A selection of T cell receptor beta chains follows, all from one sample in a study of shared clonotypes between healthy human individuals. Sequencing was performed with immunoSEQ multiplex PCR; in TCRdb, only in-frame clones are kept and a portion is missing. There are 1.5 million to 2.5 million clones in the sample; roughly 95% occur only once, and around 1.2% lies in the top ten. Sequences were obtained from naive CD8+ T cells sorted from blood. These receptors were taken from a man aged 18 to 30 in good health. The CDR3 runs from the conserved cysteine through the conserved F or W. The order of the fields is J gene, D gene, V gene, CDR3 protein. D genes are given only for firm matches.

>TRBJ2-7|-|TRBV30
CAWTGTTYEQYF
>TRBJ2-1|-|TRBV4-1
CASSPNKREQFF
>TRBJ1-1|-|TRBV27
CASSAAGGGTEAFF
>TRBJ2-3|-|TRBV27
CASSPPGTPFPDTQYF
>TRBJ1-2|-|TRBV6-6
CASSYQDAKGYTF
>TRBJ1-6|-|TRBV5-6
CASSPPGTPYNSPLHF
>TRBJ2-3|TRBD2|TRBV15
CATSRLTSGSTDTQYF
>TRBJ1-1|-|TRBV2
CASTRPGVNTEAFF
>TRBJ1-4|TRBD1|TRBV5-6
CASSSAPGQGIEKLFF
>TRBJ2-1|TRBD2|TRBV7-9
CASSRGLAGEFGEQFF
>TRBJ2-3|TRBD2|TRBV10-2
CASSDSGTSGLDTQYF
>TRBJ2-3|-|TRBV18
CASSPGITDTQYF
>TRBJ1-3|-|TRBV7-9
CASSLSKGKSSGNTIYF
>TRBJ2-3|TRBD1|TRBV19
CASSPWAGQGLFYDTDTQYF
>TRBJ2-1|-|TRBV7-9
CASSLEAGEYNEQFF
>TRBJ2-5|-|TRBV10-2
CASSVDVQETQYF
>TRBJ1-2|-|TRBV29-1
CSVEELDYGYTF
>TRBJ2-5|TRBD1|TRBV27
CASSLSTGGQETQYF
>TRBJ2-7|-|TRBV28
CASSFGQQPYEQYF
>TRBJ2-5|TRBD2|TRBV4-1
CASSSPLAGVQETQYF
>TRBJ2-7|-|TRBV6-5
CASSYSERMYEQYF
>TRBJ2-1|-|TRBV5-4
CASSWGWETSYNEQFF
>TRBJ2-4|TRBD2|TRBV5-4
CASSLAGGPDIQYF
>TRBJ2-3|TRBD2|TRBV10-3
CAGSGGAQSTDTQYF
>TRBJ2-2|TRBD1|TRBV7-6
CATRTGRGTNTGELFF
>TRBJ2-3|TRBD2|TRBV6-5
CASSGLASTTDTQYF
>TRBJ1-1|-|TRBV4-1
CASSRQVNTEAFF
>TRBJ2-7|-|TRBV6-5
CASSYSSGEQGYEQYF
>TRBJ2-7|-|TRBV21-1
CASSKFLTSGRIYEQYF
>TRBJ2-5|-|TRBV6-5
CASSYGGYQETQYF
>TRBJ2-5|-|TRBV15
CATSSPIGGAETQYF
>TRBJ1-2|-|TRBV4-1
CASSQVRGALTGYTF
>TRBJ2-4|-|TRBV6-5
CASSETGVGPIQYF
>TRBJ2-4|-|TRBV9
CASSVGQGSRNIQYF
>TRBJ2-5|-|TRBV4-1
CASSLLGQGGTETQYF
>TRBJ2-1|-|TRBV28
CASSPPRTYNEQFF
>TRBJ2-3|TRBD1|TRBV12-5
CASGLGGTGATDTQYF
>TRBJ2-2|-|TRBV28
CASSLWDVGFGAPGAGELFF
>TRBJ2-7|-|TRBV19
CASSIDRPPLYEQYF
>TRBJ2-5|-|TRBV14
CASSQEGWGTWETQYF
>TRBJ1-1|TRBD1|TRBV5-4
CASSLATGTGTEAFF
>TRBJ1-1|-|TRBV7-9
CASSEQATEAFF
>TRBJ1-1|-|TRBV30
CAWSVSSEAFF
>TRBJ1-2|-|TRBV5-6
CASSLSDISGLGYTF
>TRBJ1-4|-|TRBV27
CASSLKGFDEKLFF